This TCR beta chain comes out of a study of cytomegalovirus exposure and HLA in healthy donors (dated by TCRdb to between 2016 and 2019). With respect to the entire study: According to an earlier analysis of a few hundred of the donors, 200 million or so T cells yielded 117 million unique TCR beta sequences and about 300 Gb of sequence data. The study used immunosequencing to profile the T cell repertoires of approximately 640 subjects and linked those repertoires to cytomegalovirus serostatus. A later analysis re-examined previously published TCR beta repertoires from 500 to 700 donors and added high-resolution HLA genotyping to investigate patterns of TCR occurrence. The study aimed to test whether cataloging public T cell receptors could reveal signatures of past pathogen exposure. Among roughly 400 genotyped donors of the cohort, an average of approximately 240,000 unique TCR beta nucleotide sequences was sequenced per donor, of which about 19% were non-productive. Class I and class II HLA loci were covered by the typing at four-digit resolution. The study combined high-throughput TCR immunosequencing, statistical association of individual TCRs with disease status, and machine learning to predict cytomegalovirus infection status. Rather than using new phenotypic data, the later analysis identified candidate immune exposures from TCR beta sequences and from how often those sequences occurred across donors. Roughly five DR-DQ haplotypes were handled as single units for association and clustering, since linkage in the cohort was strong. Alongside the repertoire data, information on donor age, sex, ethnicity and CMV serostatus was compiled. A later genetic analysis used genome-wide SNP genotypes for about 60% of the 666 donors, treating that subset as a discovery cohort. An early release that covered more than 550 HLA-typed donors contained about 300 gigabases of sequencing data and tens of millions of unique TCR sequences. All discovery cohort repertoires had been generated on a single sequencing platform. In an earlier analysis of roughly 600 of the donors, high-throughput TCR beta sequencing was used to judge whether each TCR beta V gene segment behaved as functional or pseudogenic. In addition to the first cohort of about 650 subjects, a separate validation cohort of over 90 different subjects was used. The genetic ancestry cluster associated with self-reported Caucasian donors included over 65% of the roughly 380 genotyped donors. Typing coverage differed by locus: A, B, C, DRB1 and DQB1 were typed in roughly 620-640 donors, DQA1 in 500 to 550, DPA1 in approximately 610, and DPB1 in roughly 470.

Libraries were constructed by the immunoSEQ multiplex PCR assay. For the multiplex PCR, a mixture combining 60 forward primers for TCR Vbeta segments and 13 reverse primers for TCR Jbeta segments was used. The CDR3 region of rearranged TCR beta genes was amplified from genomic DNA with a multiplex PCR assay. The Illumina HiSeq System was used to sequence the amplified TCR beta libraries as 87-base-pair reads. Processing in the source paper ran as follows. A later analysis counted about 80 million unique TCR beta chains across the roughly 700 repertoires, and some 11 million of these chains were shared by at least two donors. Raw reads were error-corrected and collapsed into unique sequences with a nearest-neighbor algorithm that merged closely related sequences to remove PCR and sequencing errors. CDR3 sequences were aligned to IMGT reference sequences to assign V, D and J gene segments. For a sequence to be retained, at least a six-nucleotide match to both a V gene segment and a J gene segment was required. Rearrangements were called productive when the CDR3 lacked stop codons and stayed in frame with V and J; all others were non-productive. Following IMGT convention, CDR3 was defined as the stretch from the second conserved V-encoded cysteine to the conserved J-encoded phenylalanine. Sequences without an unambiguous match to a single V gene segment were excluded from the earlier analysis of over 500 of the donors. In an earlier analysis of a few hundred of the donors, V segments were called functional above 56.7% productive rearrangements and were called segregating when the between-donor standard deviation exceeded 5%. A statistical classification framework was built for diagnosing cytomegalovirus status from the catalog of TCR beta chain sequences. In a later analysis, V and J genes were assigned by comparing TCR nucleotide sequences against IMGT/GENE-DB human TR gene sequences. A later analysis assigned CDR3 sequences and most-parsimonious VDJ recombination scenarios with the TCRdist pipeline. A later analysis defined each TCR beta chain by its CDR3 amino acid sequence plus V-gene family, and excluded reads lacking a unique V-gene family. As a way to deal with suspected cross-contamination and a sequencing artifact, a later analysis dropped nearly 600 nucleotide sequences that were highly shared and had low generation probability. In a later analysis, a clonal expansion index was calculated for each public chain from normalized within-repertoire ranks of inferred template counts. In a later analysis, generation probabilities were computed using a VDJ recombination model fitted to out-of-frame rearrangements, and the results were checked against IGoR. In a later analysis, hypergeometric tests were used to score TCR-TCR, TCR-HLA and TCR-CMV co-occurrence, with a repertoire-size bias correction applied to TCR pairs. A later analysis estimated false discovery rates by permuting HLA or CMV assignments 20 times. In a later analysis, co-occurring TCRs were grouped using DBSCAN, with TCRdist sequence similarity added in when clustering inside HLA-allele-positive subsets. Repertoires with fewer than 30,000 or more than 120,000 public chains were left out of co-occurrence clustering, as were about five repertoires with anomalous nucleotide sharing. The source is immuneACCESS, and TCRdb retained only in-frame sequences with V and J called. Part of the clones is not carried over; for the studies checked, unresolved V genes explain less than half of this, and the remainder is unexplained. V and J calls and clone size are given by that table; D and trimming were obtained from the DNA. In all, the sample holds about 300,000 clones, and roughly 85% of those were seen once. The top ten clonotypes cover almost 4% of the sample.

The cysteine opens and the phenylalanine closes a CDR3 of 15 amino acids. Here the CDR3 DNA is all that survives: 45 bases in frame from base 1. CDR1 is given as SGHTS and CDR2 as YDEGEE, both from the germline V gene. Relative to germline, V is missing 3 bases and J is missing 6 bases, with 8 bases of the junction outside any gene match. This clone was detected a few times. Its antigen is unknown. Per-base qualities were not stored, and no clone one base away is much larger. The cohort comprised fewer than 750 healthy bone marrow donors. All cohort members were sampled while nominally healthy, although unrecorded immune exposures were likely present. The donor tested CMV seropositive and was one of the 289 seropositive cohort members. Every donor gave a peripheral blood sample, and the peripheral blood mononuclear cells from that sample were used for TCR beta sequencing. Genomic DNA was extracted from the blood cell samples with the Qiagen DNeasy Blood Extraction Kit.

Broader findings and caveats from the paper: A later analysis found that TCR association rates varied across HLA loci, with DRB1 alleles showing the most associated TCRs and HLA-C alleles the fewest. Presence/absence analyses assumed roughly uniform sequencing depth across donors, an assumption that may not hold. Some IMGT-functional V segments, including TRBV6-2 and TRBV6-3, could not be distinguished by the 87-base-pair reads and were therefore excluded. A further reported finding was that TCR beta sequences accurately predicted the HLA-A and HLA-B alleles for most subjects in the first cohort. Compared with equally common non-associated chains, HLA-associated TCR beta chains in a later analysis were more clonally expanded and had lower generation probabilities. CMV serostatus was the only immune exposure information available for the cohort. Specific HLA alleles were associated with 18,000 or so TCR beta sequences at a false discovery rate of 0.05 in a later analysis. The sequencing pipeline was judged likely to have produced a cluster of highly shared sequence variants as a technical artifact. The authors suggested that the approach could potentially be generalized to other disease states and immunological phenotypes. In both the original and validation cohorts, the classifier was reported to diagnose cytomegalovirus status with high specificity and sensitivity. Strong co-occurrence of HLA alleles, especially DR and DQ, made assigning TCR associations to individual alleles difficult. The earlier analysis of approximately 540 of the donors excluded approximately 15 rarely observed V segments, including chromosome 9 orphons, because counts were too low. Only TCR beta chains were sequenced in this cohort, and the absence of alpha or paired-chain data limited detectable features. According to a later analysis, most CMV-associated TCR beta chains appeared to be HLA-restricted, and the HLA associations seemed to be driven largely by CMV exposure. In vitro tests confirmed that three of the cytomegalovirus-associated TCR beta chains recognize cytomegalovirus antigens. According to a later analysis, parvovirus B19, influenza, CMV and Epstein-Barr virus appeared linked to several top co-occurrence clusters. A total of about 180 TCR beta chains were listed by the study as associated with cytomegalovirus. Linkage disequilibrium might explain the correlated functional status among segregating V segments, but an unknown experimental factor could not be excluded. While some public TCRs were present in many individuals, most TCR sequences turned up only very rarely across donors. According to a later genetic analysis, donors in an Asian-associated ancestry cluster had fewer N-insertions in productive TCRs than the roughly 660-donor mean. An association between a missense DCLRE1C variant and V-gene and J-gene trimming of TCR beta chains was found in a later genetic analysis and replicated in an independent cohort. Because HLA typing was unavailable for some donors at each locus, only the typed subset was used in association tests. An earlier analysis of approximately 570 of the donors showed that most TCR beta V segments appeared in productive rearrangements either about 90% or about 30% of the time, which broadly matched IMGT annotations.

The specimen was PBMCs. The chain joins TRBV5-8 to TRBJ1-5, with TRBD1 identical over 8 junction bases. The TCR sequence derives from a man aged 35 to 55 in good health and CMV-seropositive. The nucleotides read TGTGCCAGCAGCTCGTGGGACAGGACGGGTCAGCCCCAGCATTTT. It codes for CASSSWDRTGQPQHF.